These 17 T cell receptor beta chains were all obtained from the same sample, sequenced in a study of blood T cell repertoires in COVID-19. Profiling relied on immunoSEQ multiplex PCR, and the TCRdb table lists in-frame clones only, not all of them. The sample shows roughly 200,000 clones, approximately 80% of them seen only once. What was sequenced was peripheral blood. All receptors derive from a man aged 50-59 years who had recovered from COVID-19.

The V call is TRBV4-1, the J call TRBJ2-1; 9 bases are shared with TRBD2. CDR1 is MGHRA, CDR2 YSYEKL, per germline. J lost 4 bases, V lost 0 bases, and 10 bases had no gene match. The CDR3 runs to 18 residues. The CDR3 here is CASSQDRGREGLYNEQFF. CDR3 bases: TGCGCCAGCAGCCAAGATCGGGGGCGGGAGGGTCTTTACAATGAGCAGTTCTTC.

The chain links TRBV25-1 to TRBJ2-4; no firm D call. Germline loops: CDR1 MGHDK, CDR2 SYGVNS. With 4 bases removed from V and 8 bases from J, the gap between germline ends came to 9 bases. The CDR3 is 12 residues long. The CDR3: CASSAYQDIQYF. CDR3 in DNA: TGTGCCAGCAGTGCCTATCAAGACATTCAGTACTTC. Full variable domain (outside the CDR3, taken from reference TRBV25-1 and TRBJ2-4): EADIYQTPRYLVIGTGKKITLECSQTMGHDKMYWYQQDPGMELHLIHYSYGVNSTEKGDLSSESTVSRIRTEHFPLTLESARPSHTSQYLCASSAYQDIQYFGAGTRLSVL.

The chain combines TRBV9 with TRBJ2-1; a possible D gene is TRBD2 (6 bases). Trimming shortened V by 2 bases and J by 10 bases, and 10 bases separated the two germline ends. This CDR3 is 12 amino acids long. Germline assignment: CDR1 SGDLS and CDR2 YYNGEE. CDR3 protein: CASSVLGGEQFF. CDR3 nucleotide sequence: TGTGCCAGCAGCGTTCTGGGGGGAGAGCAGTTCTTC.

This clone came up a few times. CDR3 protein: CAIRIAGAGTGELFF. CDR3 in DNA: TGTGCCATCAGGATAGCGGGAGCGGGCACCGGGGAGCTGTTTTTT. V usage is TRBV10-3 and J usage is TRBJ2-2, with 9 bases aligning to TRBD2. The V gene end was trimmed by 6 bases and the J gene end by 4 bases; junction bases not matched to a gene: 6. In germline, CDR1 is ENHRY, CDR2 SYGVKD. The CDR3 extends over 15 amino acids.

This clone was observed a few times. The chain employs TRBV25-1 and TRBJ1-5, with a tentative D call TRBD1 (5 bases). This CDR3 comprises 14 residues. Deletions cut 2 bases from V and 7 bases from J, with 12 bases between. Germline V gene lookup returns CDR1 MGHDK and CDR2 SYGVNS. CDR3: CASSETGEYQPQHF. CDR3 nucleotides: TGTGCCAGCAGTGAAACGGGGGAATACCAGCCCCAGCATTTT.

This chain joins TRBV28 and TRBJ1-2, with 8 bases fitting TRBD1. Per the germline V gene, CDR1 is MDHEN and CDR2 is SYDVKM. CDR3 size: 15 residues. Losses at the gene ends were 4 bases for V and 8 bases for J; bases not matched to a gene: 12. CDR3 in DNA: TGTGCCAGCAGTTCGCAGGGACAGGCCGTTGGGGGCTACACCTTC. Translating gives CASSSQGQAVGGYTF.

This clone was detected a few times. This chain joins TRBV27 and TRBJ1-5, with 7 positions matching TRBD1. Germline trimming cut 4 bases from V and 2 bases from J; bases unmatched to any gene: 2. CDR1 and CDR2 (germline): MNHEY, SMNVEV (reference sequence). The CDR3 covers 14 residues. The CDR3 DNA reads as TGTGCCAGCAGTTCTGGGACAGGCAATCAGCCCCAGCATTTT. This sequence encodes CASSSGTGNQPQHF.

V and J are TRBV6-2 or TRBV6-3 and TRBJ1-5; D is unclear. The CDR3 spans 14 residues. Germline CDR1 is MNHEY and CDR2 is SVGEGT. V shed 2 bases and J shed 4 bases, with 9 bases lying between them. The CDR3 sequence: CASSYIGRNQPQHF. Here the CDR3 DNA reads TGTGCCAGCAGTTACATCGGCAGGAATCAGCCCCAGCATTTT.

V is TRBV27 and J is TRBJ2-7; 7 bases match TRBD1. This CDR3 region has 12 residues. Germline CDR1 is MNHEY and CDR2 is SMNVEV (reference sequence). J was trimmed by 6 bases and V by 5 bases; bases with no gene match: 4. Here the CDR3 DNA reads TGTGCCAGCAGTCAGCACAGGGGCGAGCAGTACTTC. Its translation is CASSQHRGEQYF.

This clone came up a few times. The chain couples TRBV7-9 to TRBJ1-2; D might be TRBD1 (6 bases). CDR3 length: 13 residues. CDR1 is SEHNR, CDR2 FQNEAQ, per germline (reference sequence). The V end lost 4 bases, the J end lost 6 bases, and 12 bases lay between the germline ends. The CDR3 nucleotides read TGTGCCAGCAGCTCTGGGGGGGCGGATGGCTACACCTTC. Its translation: CASSSGGADGYTF.

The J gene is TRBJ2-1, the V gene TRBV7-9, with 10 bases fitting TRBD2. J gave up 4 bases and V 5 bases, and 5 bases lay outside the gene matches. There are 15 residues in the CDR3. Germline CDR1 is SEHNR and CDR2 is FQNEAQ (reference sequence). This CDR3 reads CASSASGSLYNEQFF. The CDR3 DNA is TGTGCCAGCAGCGCTAGCGGGAGTTTATACAATGAGCAGTTCTTC. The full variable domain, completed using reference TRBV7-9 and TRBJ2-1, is DTGVSQNPRHKITKRGQNVTFRCDPISEHNRLYWYRQTLGQGPEFLTYFQNEAQLEKSRLLSDRFSAERPKGSFSTLEIQRTEQGDSAMYLCASSASGSLYNEQFFGPGTRLTVL.

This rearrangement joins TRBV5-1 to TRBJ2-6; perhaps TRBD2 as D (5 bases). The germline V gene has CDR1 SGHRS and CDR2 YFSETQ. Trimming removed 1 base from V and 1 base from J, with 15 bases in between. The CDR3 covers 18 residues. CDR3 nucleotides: TGCGCCAGCAGCTTGTTCGGGATCGTATTATCTGGGGCCAACGTCCTGACTTTC. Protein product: CASSLFGIVLSGANVLTF.

CDR3 nucleotides: TGTGCCAGCAGTTTCCCCAGCGGGAGGGAGTACACCGGGGAGCTGTTTTTT. Protein sequence: CASSFPSGREYTGELFF. The chain combines TRBV28 with TRBJ2-2, with 10 bases that match TRBD2. Looked up from germline, CDR1 is MDHEN and CDR2 is SYDVKM. This CDR3 comprises 17 residues. Trimming removed 3 bases from V and 3 bases from J; junction bases left unmatched: 7.

CDR3 protein: CASRSRDRGRHEQFF. The CDR3 DNA is TGTGCCAGCAGGTCGCGGGACAGGGGGCGTCATGAGCAGTTCTTC. The chain carries TRBV5-4 and TRBJ2-1; the match to TRBD1 covers 12 bases. CDR1 and CDR2 (germline): SGHNT, YYREEE (reference sequence). The CDR3 has 15 amino acids. The J segment lost 8 bases and the V segment lost 5 bases, leaving 8 bases of the junction unmatched.

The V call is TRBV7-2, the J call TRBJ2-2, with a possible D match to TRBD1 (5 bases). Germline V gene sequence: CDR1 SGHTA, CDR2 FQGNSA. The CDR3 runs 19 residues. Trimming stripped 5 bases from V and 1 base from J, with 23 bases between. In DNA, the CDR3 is TGTGCCAGCAGCAGAGAAAGGGGAACGGGTAGGAAGAACACCGGGGAGCTGTTTTTT. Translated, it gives CASSRERGTGRKNTGELFF.

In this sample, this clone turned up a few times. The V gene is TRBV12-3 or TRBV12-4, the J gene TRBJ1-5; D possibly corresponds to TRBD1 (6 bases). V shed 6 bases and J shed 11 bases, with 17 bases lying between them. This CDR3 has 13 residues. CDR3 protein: CASRFSIQGTQHF. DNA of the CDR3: TGTGCCAGCAGGTTCTCCATTCAGGGGACCCAGCATTTT.

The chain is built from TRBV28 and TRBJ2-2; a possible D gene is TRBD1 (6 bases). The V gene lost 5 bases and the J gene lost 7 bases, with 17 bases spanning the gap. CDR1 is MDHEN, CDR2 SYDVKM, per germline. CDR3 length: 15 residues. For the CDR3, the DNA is TGTGCCAGCAGTCTACAGGGCTTCCGAGACGGGGAGCTGTTTTTT. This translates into CASSLQGFRDGELFF.